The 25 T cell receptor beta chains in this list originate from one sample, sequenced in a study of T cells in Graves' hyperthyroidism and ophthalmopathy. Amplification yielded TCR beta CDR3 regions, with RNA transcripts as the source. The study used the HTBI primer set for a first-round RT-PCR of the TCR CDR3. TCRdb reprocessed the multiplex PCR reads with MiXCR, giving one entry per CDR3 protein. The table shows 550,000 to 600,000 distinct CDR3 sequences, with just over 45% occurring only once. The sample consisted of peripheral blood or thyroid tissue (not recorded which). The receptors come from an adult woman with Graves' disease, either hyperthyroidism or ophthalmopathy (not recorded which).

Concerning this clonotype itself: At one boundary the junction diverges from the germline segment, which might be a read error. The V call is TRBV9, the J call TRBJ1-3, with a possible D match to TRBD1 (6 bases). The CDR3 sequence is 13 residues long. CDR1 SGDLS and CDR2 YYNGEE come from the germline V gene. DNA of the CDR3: TGTGCCAGCAGCGGATCCCGGGACACCAGATTGGATTTT. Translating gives CASSGSRDTRLDF.

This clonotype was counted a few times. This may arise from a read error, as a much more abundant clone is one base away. CDR3 DNA: TGTGCCAGCAAGCCACTTAACAGGGAGTTTAACACTGAAGCTTTCTTT. This gives the protein CASKPLNREFNTEAFF. The V call is TRBV6-1, the J call TRBJ1-1; tentatively, D is TRBD1 (6 bases). Germline V gives CDR1 MNHNS, CDR2 SASEGT. There are 16 residues in the CDR3. The V end lost 7 bases, the J end lost 2 bases, and 20 bases lay between the germline ends.

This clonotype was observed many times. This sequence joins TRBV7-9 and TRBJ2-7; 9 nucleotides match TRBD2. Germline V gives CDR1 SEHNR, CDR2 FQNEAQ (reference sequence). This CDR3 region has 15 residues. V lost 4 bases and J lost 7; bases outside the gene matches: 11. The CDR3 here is CASSSSAGGSGEQYF. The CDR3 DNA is TGTGCCAGCAGCTCGTCCGCGGGAGGGTCGGGTGAGCAGTACTTC.

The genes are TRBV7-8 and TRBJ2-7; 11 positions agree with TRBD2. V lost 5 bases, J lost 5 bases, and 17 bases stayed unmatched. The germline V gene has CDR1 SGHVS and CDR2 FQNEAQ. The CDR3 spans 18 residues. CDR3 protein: CASSRTSGLPPTVNEQYF. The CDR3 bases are TGTGCCAGCAGCCGGACTAGCGGGTTACCTCCCACTGTGAACGAGCAGTACTTC. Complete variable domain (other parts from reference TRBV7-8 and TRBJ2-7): GAGVSQSPRYKVAKRGQDVALRCDPISGHVSLFWYQQALGQGPEFLTYFQNEAQLDKSGLPSDRFFAERPEGSVSTLKIQRTQQEDSAVYLCASSRTSGLPPTVNEQYFGPGTRLTVT.

The CDR3 loop reads CASTRGTAGNTEAFF. The CDR3 nucleotides are TGTGCCAGCACCCGGGGGACAGCTGGAAACACTGAAGCTTTCTTT. The chain joins TRBV6-6 to TRBJ1-1, with 7 bases matching TRBD1. V trimming: 7 bases; J trimming: 2 bases; junction bases outside the gene matches: 10. The CDR3 length is 15 residues. Germline CDR1 reads MNHNY; CDR2 reads SVGAGI (reference sequence).

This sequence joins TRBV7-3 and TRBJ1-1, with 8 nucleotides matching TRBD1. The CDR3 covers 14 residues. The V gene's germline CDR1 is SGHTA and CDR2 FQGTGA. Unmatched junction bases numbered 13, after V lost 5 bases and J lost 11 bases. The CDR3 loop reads CASSPMQGASGAFF. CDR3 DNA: TGTGCCAGCAGCCCAATGCAGGGGGCGAGCGGGGCTTTCTTT.

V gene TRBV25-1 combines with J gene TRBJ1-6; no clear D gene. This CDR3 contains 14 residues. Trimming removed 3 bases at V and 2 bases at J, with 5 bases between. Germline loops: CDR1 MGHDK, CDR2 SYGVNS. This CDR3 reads CASSDGAYNSPLHF. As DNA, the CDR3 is TGTGCCAGCAGTGACGGAGCCTATAATTCACCCCTCCACTTT.

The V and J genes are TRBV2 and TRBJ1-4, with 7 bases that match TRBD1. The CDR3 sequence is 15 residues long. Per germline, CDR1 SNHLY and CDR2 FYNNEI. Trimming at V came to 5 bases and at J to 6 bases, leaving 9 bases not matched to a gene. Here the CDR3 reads CASSYVDRDDEKLFF. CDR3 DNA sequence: TGTGCCAGCAGTTACGTTGACAGGGACGATGAAAAACTGTTTTTT.

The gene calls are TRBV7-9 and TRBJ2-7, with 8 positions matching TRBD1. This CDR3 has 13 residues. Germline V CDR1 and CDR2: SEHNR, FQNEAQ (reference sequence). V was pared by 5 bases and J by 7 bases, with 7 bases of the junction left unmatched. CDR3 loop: CASSRTGTVEQYF. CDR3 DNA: TGTGCCAGCAGCCGGACAGGGACGGTGGAGCAGTACTTC.

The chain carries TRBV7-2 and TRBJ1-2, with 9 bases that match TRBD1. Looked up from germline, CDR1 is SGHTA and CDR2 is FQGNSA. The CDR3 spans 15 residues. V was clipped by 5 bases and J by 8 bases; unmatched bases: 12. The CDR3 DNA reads TGTGCCAGCAGCCCCGTCGTGACAGGGGGGTCGGGCTACACCTTC. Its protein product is CASSPVVTGGSGYTF.

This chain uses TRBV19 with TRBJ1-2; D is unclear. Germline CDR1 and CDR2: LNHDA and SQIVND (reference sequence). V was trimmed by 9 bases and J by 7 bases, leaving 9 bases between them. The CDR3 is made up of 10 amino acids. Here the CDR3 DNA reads TGTGCCAGCTTGGGATTTGGCTACACCTTC. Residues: CASLGFGYTF. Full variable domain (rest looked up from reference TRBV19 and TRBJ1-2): DGGITQSPKYLFRKEGQNVTLSCEQNLNHDAMYWYRQDPGQGLRLIYYSQIVNDFQKGDIAEGYSVSREKKESFPLTVTSAQKNPTAFYLCASLGFGYTFGSGTRLTVV.

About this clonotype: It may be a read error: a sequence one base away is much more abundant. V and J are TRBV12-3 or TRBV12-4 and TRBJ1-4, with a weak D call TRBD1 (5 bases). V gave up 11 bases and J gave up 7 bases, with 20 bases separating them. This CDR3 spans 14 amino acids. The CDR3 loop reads CAGSSARRGEKLFF. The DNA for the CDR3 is TGTGCCGGCTCTAGCGCCAGGAGGGGTGAAAAACTGTTTTTT.

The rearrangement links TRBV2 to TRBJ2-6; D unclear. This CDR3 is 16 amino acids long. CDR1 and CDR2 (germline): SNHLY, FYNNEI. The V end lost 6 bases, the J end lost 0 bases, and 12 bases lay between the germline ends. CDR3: CASSYGSNSGANVLTF. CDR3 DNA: TGTGCCAGCAGCTACGGCAGCAACTCTGGGGCCAACGTCCTGACTTTC.

The CDR3 loop reads CASSHGGSSEAFF. CDR3 in DNA: TGTGCCAGCAGCCACGGGGGGTCCTCTGAAGCTTTCTTT. This sequence joins TRBV11-2 and TRBJ1-1, with D possibly matching TRBD1 (5 bases). The CDR3 extends over 13 amino acids. Trimming took 5 bases from V and 6 from J, leaving 13 bases between them. Germline V gene lookup returns CDR1 SGHAT and CDR2 FQNNGV.

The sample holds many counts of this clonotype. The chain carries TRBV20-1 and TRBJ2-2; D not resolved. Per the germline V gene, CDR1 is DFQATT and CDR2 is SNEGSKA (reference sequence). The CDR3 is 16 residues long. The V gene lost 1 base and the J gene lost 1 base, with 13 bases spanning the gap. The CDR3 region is CSARAWLAGNTGELFF. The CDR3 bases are TGCAGTGCTAGAGCTTGGCTCGCCGGGAACACCGGGGAGCTGTTTTTT.

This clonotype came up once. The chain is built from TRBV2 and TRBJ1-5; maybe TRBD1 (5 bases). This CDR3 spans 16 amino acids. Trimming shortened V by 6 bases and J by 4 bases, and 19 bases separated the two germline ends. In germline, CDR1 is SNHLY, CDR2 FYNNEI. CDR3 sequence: CASSEIRGEGNQPQHF. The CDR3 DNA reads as TGTGCCAGCAGCGAAATCCGGGGGGAGGGGAATCAGCCCCAGCATTTT.

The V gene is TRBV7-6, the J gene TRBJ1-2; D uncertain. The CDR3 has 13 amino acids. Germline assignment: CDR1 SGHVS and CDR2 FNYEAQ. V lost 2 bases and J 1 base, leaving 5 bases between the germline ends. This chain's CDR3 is CASSLYSNYGYTF. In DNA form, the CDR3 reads TGTGCCAGCAGCTTATACAGTAACTATGGCTACACCTTC.

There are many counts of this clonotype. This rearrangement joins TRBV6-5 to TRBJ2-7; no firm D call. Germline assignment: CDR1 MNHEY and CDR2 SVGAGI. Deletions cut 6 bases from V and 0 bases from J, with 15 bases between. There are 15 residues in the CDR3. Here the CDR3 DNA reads TGTGCCAGCAGCGCATCAACCGGACGCTCCTACGAGCAGTACTTC. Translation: CASSASTGRSYEQYF.

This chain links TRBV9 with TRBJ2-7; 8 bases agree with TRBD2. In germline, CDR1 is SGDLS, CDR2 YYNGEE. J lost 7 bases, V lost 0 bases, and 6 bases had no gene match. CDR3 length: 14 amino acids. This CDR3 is CASSVAGGRLEQYF. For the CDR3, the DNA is TGTGCCAGCAGCGTAGCGGGAGGGCGTCTAGAGCAGTACTTC. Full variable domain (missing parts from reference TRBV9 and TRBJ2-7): DSGVTQTPKHLITATGQRVTLRCSPRSGDLSVYWYQQSLDQGLQFLIQYYNGEERAKGNILERFSAQQFPDLHSELNLSSLELGDSALYFCASSVAGGRLEQYFGPGTRLTVT.

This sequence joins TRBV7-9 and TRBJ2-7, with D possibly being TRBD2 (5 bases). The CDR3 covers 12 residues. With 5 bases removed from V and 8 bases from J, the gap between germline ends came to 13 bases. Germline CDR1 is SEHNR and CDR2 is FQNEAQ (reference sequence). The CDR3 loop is CASSIGGEQQYF. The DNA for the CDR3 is TGTGCCAGCAGCATAGGAGGTGAGCAGCAGTACTTC.

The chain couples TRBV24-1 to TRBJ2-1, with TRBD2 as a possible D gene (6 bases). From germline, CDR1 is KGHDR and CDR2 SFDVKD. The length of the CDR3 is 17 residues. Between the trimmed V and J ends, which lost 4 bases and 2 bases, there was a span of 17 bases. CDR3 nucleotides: TGTGCCACCAGTGACCATCGGGGCGGGGCTCCCTACAATGAGCAGTTCTTC. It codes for CATSDHRGGAPYNEQFF.

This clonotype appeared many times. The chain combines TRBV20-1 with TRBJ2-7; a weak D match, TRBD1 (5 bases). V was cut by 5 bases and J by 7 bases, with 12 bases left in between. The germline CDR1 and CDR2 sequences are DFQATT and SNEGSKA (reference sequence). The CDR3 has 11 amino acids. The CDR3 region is CSALRVGEQYF. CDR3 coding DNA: TGCAGTGCTCTCAGGGTTGGGGAGCAGTACTTC.

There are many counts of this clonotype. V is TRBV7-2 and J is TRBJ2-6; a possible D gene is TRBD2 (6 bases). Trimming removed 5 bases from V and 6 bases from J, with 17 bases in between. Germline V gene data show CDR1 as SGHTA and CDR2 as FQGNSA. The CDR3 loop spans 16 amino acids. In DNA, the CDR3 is TGTGCCAGCAGCCCGGTGCTGGGCGGGACGGCCAACGTCCTGACTTTC. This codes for CASSPVLGGTANVLTF.

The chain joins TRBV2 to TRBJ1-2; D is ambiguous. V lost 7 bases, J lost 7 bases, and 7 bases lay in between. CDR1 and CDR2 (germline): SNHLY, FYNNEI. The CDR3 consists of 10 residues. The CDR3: CASIEGGYTF. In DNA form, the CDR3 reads TGTGCCAGCATAGAAGGTGGCTACACCTTC.

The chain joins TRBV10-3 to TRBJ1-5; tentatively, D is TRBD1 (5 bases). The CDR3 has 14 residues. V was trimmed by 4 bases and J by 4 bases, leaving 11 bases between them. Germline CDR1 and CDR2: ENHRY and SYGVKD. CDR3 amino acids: CAISGDGGNQPQHF. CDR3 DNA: TGTGCCATCAGTGGGGACGGGGGGAATCAGCCCCAGCATTTT.